This T cell receptor beta chain was recovered during a study of T cells in Graves' hyperthyroidism and ophthalmopathy. This clonotype was seen ten or more times. Antigen: not known. Regions amplified from RNA transcripts were the TCR beta CDR3 regions. Primed by the HTBI set, a first-round RT-PCR was run on the TCR CDR3. One entry per CDR3 protein, called by TCRdb with MiXCR from the multiplex PCR reads. The table includes around 250,000 distinct CDR3 sequences, over 20% detected once. Study-wide points: Appearing also in blood were most of the thyroid clonotypes expanded above 0.001.

Sequencing was carried out using blood. The TCR sequence derives from a woman aged 40 to 50 with Graves' ophthalmopathy.

The CDR3 protein is CASSPGQGFEQYF. In nucleotides, the CDR3 is TGTGCCAGCAGCCCCGGACAGGGATTCGAGCAGTACTTC. V gene TRBV11-3 combines with J gene TRBJ2-7; 8 bases are shared with TRBD1. From germline, CDR1 is SGHNT and CDR2 YENEEA. The ends lost 5 bases at V and 6 bases at J; junction bases unmatched: 6. The CDR3 contains 13 residues.